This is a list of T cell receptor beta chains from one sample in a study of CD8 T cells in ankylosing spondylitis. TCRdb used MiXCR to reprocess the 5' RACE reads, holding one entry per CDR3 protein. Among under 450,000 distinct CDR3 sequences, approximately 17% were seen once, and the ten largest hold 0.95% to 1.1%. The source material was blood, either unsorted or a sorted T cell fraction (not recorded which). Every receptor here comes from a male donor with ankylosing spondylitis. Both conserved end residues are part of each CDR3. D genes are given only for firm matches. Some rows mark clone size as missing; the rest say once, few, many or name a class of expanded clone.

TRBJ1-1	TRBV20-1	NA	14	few	CSASHLTVNTEAFF	TGCAGTGCTAGCCACCTGACAGTGAACACTGAAGCTTTCTTT
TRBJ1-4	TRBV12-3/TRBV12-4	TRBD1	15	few	CASREQGIGNEKLFF	TGTGCCAGCAGGGAACAGGGGATTGGTAATGAAAAACTGTTTTTT
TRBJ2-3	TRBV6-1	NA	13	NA	CASSEVRADTQYF	TGTGCCAGCAGTGAAGTAAGAGCAGATACGCAGTATTTT
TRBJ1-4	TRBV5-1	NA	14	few	CASSLVSSNEKLFF	TGCGCCAGCAGCTTGGTGTCGAGTAATGAAAAACTGTTTTTT
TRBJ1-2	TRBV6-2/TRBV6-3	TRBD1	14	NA	CASIPDREGYGYTF	TGTGCCAGCATCCCGGACAGGGAAGGCTATGGCTACACCTTC
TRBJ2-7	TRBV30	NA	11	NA	CAWSVSREQYF	TGTGCCTGGAGTGTTAGCCGGGAGCAGTACTTC
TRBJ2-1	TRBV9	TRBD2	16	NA	CASSEAGGGYYNEQFF	TGTGCCAGCAGCGAAGCGGGAGGGGGCTACTACAATGAGCAGTTCTTC
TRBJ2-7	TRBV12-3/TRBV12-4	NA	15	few	CASSVGTRGVYEQYF	TGTGCCAGCAGTGTAGGGACAAGGGGGGTATACGAGCAGTACTTC
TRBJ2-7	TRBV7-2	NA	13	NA	CASSLASPYEQYF	TGTGCCAGCAGCTTAGCGAGCCCCTACGAGCAGTACTTC
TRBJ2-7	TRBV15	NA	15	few	CATSRDRVTVYEQYF	TGTGCCACCAGCAGAGATAGGGTGACAGTCTACGAGCAGTACTTC
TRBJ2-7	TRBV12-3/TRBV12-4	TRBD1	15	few	CASSPDRAGTYEQYF	TGTGCCAGCAGTCCTGACAGGGCCGGAACCTACGAGCAGTACTTC
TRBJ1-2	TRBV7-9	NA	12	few	CASSGENYGYTF	TGTGCCAGCTCCGGGGAAAACTATGGCTACACCTTC
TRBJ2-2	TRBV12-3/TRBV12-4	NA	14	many	CASSSGTLTGELFF	TGTGCCAGCAGCTCCGGGACACTAACCGGGGAGCTGTTTTTT
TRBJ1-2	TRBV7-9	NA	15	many	CASSPEKLLKHGYTF	TGTGCCAGCAGCCCAGAGAAACTCCTTAAGCATGGCTACACCTTC
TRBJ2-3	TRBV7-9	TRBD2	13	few	CASRPGRGDTQYF	TGTGCCAGCAGGCCCGGGAGGGGAGATACGCAGTATTTT
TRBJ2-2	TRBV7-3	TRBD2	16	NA	CASSLAGGPVAGELFF	TGTGCCAGCAGCTTAGCGGGAGGGCCGGTGGCCGGGGAGCTGTTTTTT
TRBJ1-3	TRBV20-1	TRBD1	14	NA	CSARVQGAPGTIYF	TGCAGTGCTAGAGTGCAGGGGGCGCCGGGAACCATATATTTT
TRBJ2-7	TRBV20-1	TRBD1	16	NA	CSARDPPGQGHYEQYF	TGCAGTGCTAGAGACCCCCCGGGACAGGGTCACTACGAGCAGTACTTC
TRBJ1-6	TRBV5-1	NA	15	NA	CASSFLGVSESPLHF	TGCGCCAGCAGCTTCCTTGGGGTGTCAGAATCACCCCTCCACTTT
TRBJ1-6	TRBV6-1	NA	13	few	CASRASGNTALHF	TGTGCCAGCAGAGCCTCAGGAAATACGGCCCTCCACTTT
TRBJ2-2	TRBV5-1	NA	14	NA	CASSQEGGTGELFF	TGCGCCAGCAGCCAGGAGGGGGGTACCGGGGAGCTGTTTTTT
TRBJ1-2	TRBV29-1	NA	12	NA	CSVATGRYGYTF	TGCAGCGTTGCGACAGGTCGCTATGGCTACACCTTC
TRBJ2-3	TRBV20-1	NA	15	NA	CSARKVTVYTDTQYF	TGCAGTGCTAGGAAGGTCACAGTTTACACAGATACGCAGTATTTT
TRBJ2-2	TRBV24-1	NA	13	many	CATRGSNTGELFF	TGTGCCACCCGAGGATCGAACACCGGGGAGCTGTTTTTT
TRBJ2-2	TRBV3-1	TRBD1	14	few	CASSYDRAIGELFF	TGTGCCAGCAGCTACGACAGGGCGATCGGGGAGCTGTTTTTT
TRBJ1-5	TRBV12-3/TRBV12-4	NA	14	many	CASSPRGSGQPQHF	TGTGCCAGCAGCCCCCGGGGCTCGGGTCAGCCCCAGCATTTT
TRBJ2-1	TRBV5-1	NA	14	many	CASSPDSSYNEQFF	TGCGCCAGCAGCCCGGATAGCTCCTACAATGAGCAGTTCTTC
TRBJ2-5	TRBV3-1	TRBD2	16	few	CASSTSPGTSVQTQYF	TGTGCCAGCAGCACCTCGCCCGGGACTAGCGTTCAGACCCAGTACTTC
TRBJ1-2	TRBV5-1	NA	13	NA	CASSLYGGDGYTF	TGCGCCAGCAGCTTGTACGGGGGCGATGGCTACACCTTC
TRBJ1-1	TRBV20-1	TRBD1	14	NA	CSARGQGGTTEAFF	TGCAGTGCCAGAGGACAGGGTGGTACCACTGAAGCTTTCTTT
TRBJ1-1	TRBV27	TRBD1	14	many	CASNEAGGRTEAFF	TGTGCCAGCAACGAAGCAGGGGGCCGGACTGAAGCTTTCTTT
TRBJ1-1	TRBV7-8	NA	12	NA	CASSLGGSQAFF	TGTGCCAGCAGCTTAGGGGGCAGCCAAGCTTTCTTT
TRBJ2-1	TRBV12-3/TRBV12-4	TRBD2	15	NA	CASRPGTSSYNEQFF	TGTGCCAGCAGACCCGGGACTAGCTCTTACAATGAGCAGTTCTTC
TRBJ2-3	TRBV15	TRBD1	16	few	CATSRAGQAWGDTQYF	TGTGCCACCAGCAGGGCCGGACAGGCGTGGGGGGATACGCAGTATTTT
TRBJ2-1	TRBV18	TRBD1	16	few	CASSSRQGSSYNEQFF	TGTGCCAGCTCATCGAGACAGGGTAGCTCCTACAATGAGCAGTTCTTC
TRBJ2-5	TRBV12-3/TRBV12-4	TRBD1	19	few	CASSSTGTGSGNYQETQYF	TGTGCCAGCAGTTCGACAGGGACAGGGTCGGGGAATTACCAAGAGACCCAGTACTTC
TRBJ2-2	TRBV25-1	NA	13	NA	CASSETGYGELFF	TGTGCCAGCAGTGAAACAGGGTACGGGGAGCTGTTTTTT
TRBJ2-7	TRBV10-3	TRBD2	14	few	CAISRLAGEYEQYF	TGTGCCATCAGCCGACTAGCGGGGGAATACGAGCAGTACTTC
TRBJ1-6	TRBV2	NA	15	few	CASAPRVRDNSPLHF	TGTGCCAGCGCGCCTCGGGTCCGGGATAATTCACCCCTCCACTTT
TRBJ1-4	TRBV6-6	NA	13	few	CAGGGRDNEKLFF	TGTGCAGGGGGGGGGAGAGATAATGAAAAACTGTTTTTT
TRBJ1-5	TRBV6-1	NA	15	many	CASRESQGGVQPQHF	TGTGCCAGCAGAGAATCCCAGGGAGGGGTCCAGCCCCAGCATTTT
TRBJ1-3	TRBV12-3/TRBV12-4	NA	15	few	CASILRRDSGNTIYF	TGTGCCAGCATCCTTCGGAGAGACTCTGGAAACACCATATATTTT
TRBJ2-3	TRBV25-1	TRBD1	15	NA	CASSGDSLSGNTQYF	TGTGCCAGCAGTGGGGACAGCCTCAGTGGGAATACGCAGTATTTT
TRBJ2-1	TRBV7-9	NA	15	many	CASSLVVARLTEQFF	TGTGCCAGCAGCTTAGTTGTAGCGAGGTTGACTGAGCAGTTCTTC
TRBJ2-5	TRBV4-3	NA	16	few	CASSQNYGSSGETQYF	TGCGCCAGCAGCCAAAACTACGGGAGTAGTGGGGAGACCCAGTACTTC
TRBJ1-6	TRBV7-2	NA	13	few	CASSTVYNSPLHF	TGTGCCAGCAGCACAGTTTATAATTCACCCCTCCACTTT
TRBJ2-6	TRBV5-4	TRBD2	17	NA	CASSLRAGGSGANVLTF	TGTGCCAGCAGCTTACGGGCGGGAGGATCTGGGGCCAACGTCCTGACTTTC
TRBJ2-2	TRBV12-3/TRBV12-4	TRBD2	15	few	CASSPLAGYTGELFF	TGTGCCAGCAGCCCTCTAGCGGGGTACACCGGGGAGCTGTTTTTT
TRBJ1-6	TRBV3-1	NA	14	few	CASSQTRINSPLHF	TGTGCCAGCAGCCAAACACGGATTAATTCACCCCTCCACTTT
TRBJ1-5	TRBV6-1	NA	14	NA	CASRGRVSNQPQHF	TGTGCCAGCCGGGGCAGAGTTAGCAATCAGCCCCAGCATTTT
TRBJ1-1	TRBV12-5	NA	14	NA	CASGRAGTNTEAFF	TGTGCTAGTGGGCGCGCAGGGACTAACACTGAAGCTTTCTTT
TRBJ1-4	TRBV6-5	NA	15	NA	CASSYRAATNEKLFF	TGTGCCAGCAGTTACAGGGCAGCAACTAATGAAAAACTGTTTTTT
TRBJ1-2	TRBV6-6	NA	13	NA	CASNQDFVYGYTF	TGTGCCAGCAACCAGGATTTTGTCTATGGCTACACCTTC
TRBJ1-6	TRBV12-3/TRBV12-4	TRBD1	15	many	CASSFLTGFDSPLHF	TGTGCCAGCAGTTTCCTGACAGGGTTCGATTCACCCCTCCACTTT
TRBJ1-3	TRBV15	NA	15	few	CATSRRANSGNTIYF	TGTGCCACCAGCCGTCGGGCGAACTCCGGAAACACCATATATTTT
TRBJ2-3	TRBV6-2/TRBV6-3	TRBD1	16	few	CASSDRDRASTDTQYF	TGTGCCAGCAGTGACAGGGACAGGGCCAGCACAGATACGCAGTATTTT
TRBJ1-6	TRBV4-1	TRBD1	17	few	CASSHPKGQGANSPLHF	TGCGCCAGCAGCCACCCGAAGGGACAGGGGGCGAATTCACCCCTCCACTTT
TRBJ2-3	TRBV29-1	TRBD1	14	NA	CSANRGTGADTQYF	TGCAGCGCGAACCGCGGGACAGGGGCAGATACGCAGTATTTT
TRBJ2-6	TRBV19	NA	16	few	CASSFEGYSGANVLTF	TGTGCCAGTAGTTTTGAGGGGTACTCTGGGGCCAACGTCCTGACTTTC